The TCR beta chain under discussion was sequenced for a study of early T cells in non-severe SARS-CoV-2 infection. For the study at large: Bulk RNA taken from unsorted whole blood was sequenced, leaving chains unpaired.

General observations from the study: Reliance on VDJdb matching favored anti-spike CD8 responses; private and CD4 specificities were missed.

This clonotype was observed a few times. Antigen: not known. The CDR3 totals 11 residues. Trimming took 6 bases from V and 2 from J, leaving 7 bases between them. The germline CDR1 and CDR2 sequences are SQVTM and ANQGSEA. cDNA molecules, individually, were tagged with unique molecular identifiers. TCRdb ran MiXCR on the 5' RACE reads and lists one entry per CDR3 protein. The table has more than 75,000 distinct CDR3 sequences, under 15% seen once; the top ten hold approximately 5.7%. The source material was whole blood. This sequence originates from an adult who was a healthcare worker with PCR-confirmed SARS-CoV-2 infection or an uninfected control (not recorded which). The gene calls are TRBV29-1 and TRBJ1-1, with no clear D. The CDR3 DNA reads as TGCAGCGTCGCACTTAACACTGAAGCTTTCTTT. This codes for CSVALNTEAFF.